These T cell receptor beta chains were read from a single sample in a study of blood T cell repertoires in COVID-19. The repertoire was sequenced with immunoSEQ multiplex PCR; TCRdb's copy has only in-frame clones and lacks some. Of 100,000 to 150,000 clones listed, roughly four fifths are singletons. The specimen was peripheral blood. The receptors derive from a woman in her 50s with acute or convalescent COVID-19. Each CDR3 is given with its conserved first and last residue. D genes are given only for firm matches. Expanded clones get a size class; other rows say once, few or many, or leave the size out.

j_call	clone_size	d_call	v_call	cdr3_aa	cdr3_nt
TRBJ1-1	-	-	TRBV7-9	CASSSSGNTEAFF	TGTGCCAGCAGCTCATCGGGGAACACTGAAGCTTTCTTT
TRBJ1-1	-	-	TRBV27	CASSLSGGDTEAFF	TGTGCCAGCAGTTTATCGGGAGGGGACACTGAAGCTTTCTTT
TRBJ2-5	-	-	TRBV5-4	CASSSPGTKVGTQYF	TGTGCCAGCAGCTCCCCCGGGACAAAGGTTGGGACCCAGTACTTC
TRBJ2-5	-	-	TRBV18	CASSPRTRTTQETQYF	TGTGCCAGCTCACCGCGGACAAGAACCACACAAGAGACCCAGTACTTC
TRBJ1-2	few	-	TRBV6-5	CASRETAGANYGYTF	TGTGCCAGCAGAGAGACAGCCGGAGCTAACTATGGCTACACCTTC
TRBJ2-7	-	-	TRBV5-5	CASSSPVHEQYF	TGTGCCAGCAGCTCCCCGGTCCACGAGCAGTACTTC
TRBJ1-1	-	-	TRBV19	CASNLAGATTEAFF	TGTGCCAGTAACCTGGCAGGGGCGACCACTGAAGCTTTCTTT
TRBJ1-1	-	-	TRBV6-6	CASSFRGAMNTEAFF	TGTGCCAGCAGTTTCAGGGGAGCCATGAACACTGAAGCTTTCTTT
TRBJ2-7	-	-	TRBV27	CASSWRDSYEQYF	TGTGCCAGCAGTTGGCGGGACTCCTACGAGCAGTACTTC
TRBJ2-2	-	TRBD2	TRBV7-9	CASSLTSGNTGELFF	TGTGCCAGCAGCTTGACTAGCGGGAACACCGGGGAGCTGTTTTTT
TRBJ2-1	-	TRBD2	TRBV15	CATSGSGREVDEQFF	TGTGCCACCAGCGGAAGCGGGAGGGAGGTTGATGAGCAGTTCTTC
TRBJ2-1	-	TRBD2	TRBV2	CAGTSGSNYNEQFF	TGTGCCGGGACTAGCGGGAGTAACTACAATGAGCAGTTCTTC
TRBJ2-7	-	-	TRBV29-1	CSAGTEPYEQYF	TGCAGCGCCGGGACTGAGCCCTACGAGCAGTACTTC
TRBJ2-1	few	TRBD2	TRBV29-1	CSVEHGRGYDEQFF	TGCAGCGTCGAACACGGGAGGGGTTACGATGAGCAGTTCTTC
TRBJ2-6	-	-	TRBV6-6	CASSPTESGTNVLTF	TGTGCCAGCAGTCCGACAGAGTCTGGGACCAACGTCCTGACTTTC
TRBJ2-3	-	-	TRBV5-5	CASTRRATDTQYF	TGTGCCAGCACTCGAAGAGCCACAGATACGCAGTATTTT
TRBJ1-2	-	TRBD1	TRBV5-1	CASSEDFNRGQLGYTF	TGCGCCAGCAGCGAAGACTTTAACAGGGGGCAACTCGGCTACACCTTC
TRBJ1-6	-	-	TRBV19	CASSFRGRIDSPLHF	TGTGCCAGTAGTTTCCGGGGGAGAATAGATTCACCCCTCCACTTT
TRBJ2-7	-	-	TRBV3-1/TRBV3-2	CASSQDLEQYF	TGTGCCAGCAGCCAAGATCTCGAGCAGTACTTC
TRBJ1-2	-	-	TRBV4-1	CASSQVPPQGYGYGYTF	TGCGCCAGCAGCCAGGTCCCACCCCAGGGCTATGGCTATGGCTACACCTTC
TRBJ1-4	-	-	TRBV7-9	CASSLYKTNEKLFF	TGTGCCAGCAGTCTTTACAAAACTAATGAAAAACTGTTTTTT
TRBJ2-3	-	TRBD2	TRBV9	CASSVAGGGGVADTQYF	TGTGCCAGCAGCGTTGCGGGGGGAGGTGGTGTAGCAGATACGCAGTATTTT
TRBJ1-3	-	-	TRBV28	CASRRDSFSGNTIYF	TGTGCCAGCAGACGAGACAGTTTCTCTGGAAACACCATATATTTT
TRBJ2-3	-	TRBD2	TRBV7-2	CASSLVSGGGRTDTQYF	TGTGCCAGCAGCTTAGTCTCGGGGGGCGGGAGGACAGATACGCAGTATTTT
TRBJ2-3	-	-	TRBV20-1	CRAGTTDTQYF	TGCAGGGCCGGGACTACAGATACGCAGTATTTT
TRBJ2-1	-	-	TRBV6-5	CASSSRDSGGVFF	TGTGCCAGCAGTTCCCGGGACTCAGGAGGGGTGTTCTTC
TRBJ2-3	-	-	TRBV4-2	CASSLTSTDTQYF	TGTGCCAGCAGCCTAACTAGCACAGATACGCAGTATTTT
TRBJ2-6	-	TRBD1	TRBV6-4	CASSEGDRAGANVLTF	TGTGCCAGCAGTGAGGGGGACAGGGCAGGGGCCAACGTCCTGACTTTC
TRBJ2-5	-	TRBD2	TRBV5-1	CASSRDGASGGVETQYF	TGCGCCAGCAGCCGAGACGGGGCTAGCGGGGGGGTAGAGACCCAGTACTTC
TRBJ1-5	-	-	TRBV6-5	CASWSGHPNQPQHF	TGTGCCAGCTGGAGTGGACACCCAAATCAGCCCCAGCATTTT
TRBJ2-7	-	TRBD2	TRBV9	CASSVGPSGGYEQYF	TGTGCCAGCAGCGTAGGTCCTAGCGGGGGTTACGAGCAGTACTTC
TRBJ1-1	-	-	TRBV6-6	CASSRHRTEAFF	TGTGCCAGCAGTAGACACCGCACTGAAGCTTTCTTT
TRBJ2-7	-	-	TRBV21-1	CASSKRDRSQYEQYF	TGTGCCAGCAGCAAAAGGGACAGGAGTCAGTACGAGCAGTACTTC
TRBJ2-7	-	-	TRBV28	CASSLPMTVLVSYEQYF	TGTGCCAGCAGTTTACCTATGACAGTTTTGGTCTCCTACGAGCAGTACTTC
TRBJ1-3	-	TRBD1	TRBV7-9	CASSLATGGVFSGNTIYF	TGTGCCAGCAGCTTAGCAACAGGGGGCGTTTTCTCTGGAAACACCATATATTTT
TRBJ2-2	-	-	TRBV10-3	CAISFPDYGRETGELFF	TGTGCCATCAGCTTCCCGGACTATGGAAGAGAGACCGGGGAGCTGTTTTTT
TRBJ1-1	-	TRBD1	TRBV6-5	CASSRDRGRNTEAFF	TGTGCCAGCAGCCGCGACAGGGGAAGGAACACTGAAGCTTTCTTT
TRBJ2-5	few	TRBD2	TRBV3-1/TRBV3-2	CASSPWDGGAQYF	TGTGCCAGCAGCCCGTGGGACGGGGGGGCCCAGTACTTC
TRBJ1-1	-	TRBD1	TRBV6-5	CASNWDRNTEAFF	TGTGCCAGCAACTGGGACAGGAACACTGAAGCTTTCTTT
TRBJ1-1	-	-	TRBV15	CATSRDRQGLTEAFF	TGTGCCACCAGCAGAGATCGGCAGGGGCTCACTGAAGCTTTCTTT
TRBJ1-5	-	TRBD1	TRBV6-1	CASSVRDRGPFSNQPQHF	TGTGCCAGCAGTGTCCGGGACAGGGGCCCATTCAGCAATCAGCCCCAGCATTTT
TRBJ1-1	-	TRBD1	TRBV19	CASRAGGTVNTEAFF	TGTGCCAGCAGGGCAGGAGGGACAGTAAACACTGAAGCTTTCTTT
TRBJ2-5	-	-	TRBV5-1	CASSSQGQETQYF	TGCGCCAGCAGTTCGCAGGGTCAAGAGACCCAGTACTTC
TRBJ1-1	-	TRBD1	TRBV28	CASIQGANTEAFF	TGTGCCAGCATCCAGGGGGCGAACACTGAAGCTTTCTTT
TRBJ2-2	-	-	TRBV6-1	CASSVLMQGGTGELFF	TGTGCCAGCAGTGTATTAATGCAGGGTGGTACCGGGGAGCTGTTTTTT
TRBJ1-5	few	TRBD1	TRBV3-1/TRBV3-2	CASSQTGGTNQPQHF	TGTGCCAGCAGCCAGACAGGGGGCACCAATCAGCCCCAGCATTTT
TRBJ1-5	-	-	TRBV4-1	CASSPPGYQPQHF	TGCGCCAGCAGCCCTCCCGGGTATCAGCCCCAGCATTTT
TRBJ1-5	-	TRBD1	TRBV30	CAWSVSGQGRKPQHF	TGTGCCTGGAGTGTAAGCGGACAGGGTCGGAAGCCCCAGCATTTT
TRBJ1-5	-	-	TRBV30	CAWSVKGGNQPQHF	TGTGCCTGGAGTGTAAAGGGGGGGAATCAGCCCCAGCATTTT
TRBJ2-2	-	TRBD1	TRBV10-1	CASPTGQGRTGELFF	TGCGCCAGCCCTACCGGACAGGGCCGGACCGGGGAGCTGTTTTTT
TRBJ1-2	once	-	TRBV7-2	CASSAAGGAGYGYTF	TGTGCCAGCAGCGCGGCTGGGGGGGCGGGATATGGCTACACCTTC
TRBJ2-1	-	TRBD2	TRBV7-9	CASSLGGLALEQFF	TGTGCCAGCAGCTTAGGTGGACTAGCGCTTGAGCAGTTCTTC
TRBJ2-7	-	-	TRBV4-1	CASSPFNGMSSYEQYF	TGCGCCAGCAGCCCCTTTAACGGGATGAGCTCCTACGAGCAGTACTTC
TRBJ1-3	few	-	TRBV27	CASSSSPGLGGNTIYF	TGTGCCAGCAGTTCTTCCCCCGGGTTAGGTGGAAACACCATATATTTT
TRBJ2-1	many	TRBD2	TRBV5-1	CASNSGLANEQFF	TGCGCCAGCAACTCGGGACTAGCGAATGAGCAGTTCTTC